Listed here are 21 T cell receptor beta chains from one sample, sequenced in a study of blood T cells in healthy people across ages. The use of a sample-barcoded 5' primer and a J-beta primer mix characterized a second PCR of roughly 7 to 11 cycles. TCRdb independently ran MiXCR on the 5' RACE reads; one entry per CDR3 protein. Here the sample spans about 760,000 distinct CDR3 sequences, around 50% being singletons. Sequencing input: blood. All receptors come from a middle-aged man in good health.

V is TRBV3-1 and J is TRBJ1-2, with D unresolved. Trimming cost V 1 base and J 7 bases, with 7 bases left between them. Germline CDR1 reads LGHDT; CDR2 reads YNNKEL (reference sequence). The CDR3 contains 12 residues. The CDR3 loop is CASSQVEGGYTF. DNA for the CDR3: TGTGCCAGCAGCCAAGTTGAGGGTGGCTACACCTTC. Full variable domain (outside the CDR3, taken from reference TRBV3-1 and TRBJ1-2): DTAVSQTPKYLVTQMGNDKSIKCEQNLGHDTMYWYKQDSKKFLKIMFSYNNKELIINETVPNRFSPKSPDKAHLNLHINSLELGDSAVYFCASSQVEGGYTFGSGTRLTVV.

CDR3 DNA: TGCAGTGCTAGAGATGGAAGCGGGAGGGGGTACAATGAGCAGTTCTTC. This sequence encodes CSARDGSGRGYNEQFF. This sequence joins TRBV20-1 and TRBJ2-1; TRBD2 matches at 10 bases. CDR3 length equals 16 residues. Trimming at V came to 0 bases and at J to 4 bases, leaving 6 bases not matched to a gene. Germline loops: CDR1 DFQATT, CDR2 SNEGSKA (reference sequence).

The V and J genes are TRBV3-1 and TRBJ2-7; TRBD1 might be the D (5 bases). The CDR3 has 17 residues. Germline lookup yields CDR1 LGHDT and CDR2 YNNKEL (reference sequence). Deletions cut 4 bases from V and 4 bases from J, with 23 bases between. CDR3 in DNA: TGTGCCAGCAGCCCCCGAAATCAGGGTCCGTTGAGGTACGAGCAGTACTTC. Translated, it gives CASSPRNQGPLRYEQYF.

The chain carries TRBV7-9 and TRBJ1-4; no firm D call. Trimming stripped 3 bases from V and 8 bases from J, with 7 bases between. The CDR3 is 12 residues long. The V gene's germline CDR1 is SEHNR and CDR2 FQNEAQ (reference sequence). DNA for the CDR3: TGTGCCAGCAGCTTTCGGATCGAAAAACTGTTTTTT. This codes for CASSFRIEKLFF.

V gene TRBV7-8 combines with J gene TRBJ2-5, with D uncertain. The CDR3 is made up of 15 amino acids. CDR1 and CDR2 (germline): SGHVS, FQNEAQ. The germline V and J ends were trimmed by 5 bases and 5 bases, with 18 bases remaining between them. The CDR3 here is CASSLQWVRGETQYF. The CDR3 coding sequence is TGTGCCAGCAGCCTTCAATGGGTCCGAGGCGAGACCCAGTACTTC.

For the CDR3, the DNA is TGTGCCAGCAGCCCCCCCCAGGGGGGATATGGCTACACCTTC. Residues: CASSPPQGGYGYTF. This chain connects TRBV7-6 to TRBJ1-2; 7 bases agree with TRBD1. V shed 5 bases, J shed 5 bases, and the junction held 8 bases outside the gene matches. The CDR3 has 14 residues. Germline values: CDR1 SGHVS, CDR2 FNYEAQ.

The rearrangement joins TRBV6-5 to TRBJ1-2, with 7 bases aligning to TRBD1. Looked up from germline, CDR1 is MNHEY and CDR2 is SVGAGI. This CDR3 comprises 15 residues. J gave up 8 bases and V 6 bases, and 15 bases lay outside the gene matches. The CDR3 coding sequence is TGTGCCAGCAGGGAGCGGGACAGAACTCTTCGAGGCTACACCTTC. Its protein product is CASRERDRTLRGYTF.

The table lists this clonotype with a count of one. A junction end diverges from the germline sequence, so it may reflect a read error. The J gene is TRBJ2-3, the V gene TRBV5-1; 10 bases match TRBD2. This CDR3 is built from 18 residues. The germline V gene encodes CDR1 SGHRS and CDR2 YFSETQ. The CDR3 bases are TGCACCAGCAGCGTCCCGGCCGGGCTAGCGGGAGCAGCTGATACGCAGTATTTT. Translated: CTSSVPAGLAGAADTQYF. Based on the CDR3 plus reference TRBV5-1 and TRBJ2-3, the full variable domain is KAGVTQTPRYLIKTRGQQVTLSCSPISGHRSVSWYQQTPGQGLQFLFEYFSETQRNKGNFPGRFSGRQFSNSRSEMNVSTLELGDSALYLCTSSVPAGLAGAADTQYFGPGTRLTVL.

V gene TRBV9 combines with J gene TRBJ2-1, with TRBD1 matching over 12 bases. The CDR3 spans 20 residues. V dropped 2 bases and J dropped 1; count of bases not matched to a gene: 13. Per germline, CDR1 SGDLS and CDR2 YYNGEE. The CDR3 loop reads CASSVEVGTGGTRSYNEQFF. In nucleotides, the CDR3 is TGTGCCAGCAGCGTGGAGGTCGGGACAGGGGGCACTAGGTCCTACAATGAGCAGTTCTTC.

The chain uses TRBV29-1 and TRBJ1-1; the D is unclear. The CDR3 has 12 amino acids. Germline CDR1 SQVTM, CDR2 ANQGSEA. Trimming removed 3 bases from V and 7 bases from J, with 12 bases in between. The DNA for the CDR3 is TGCAGCGTTGACCATCTTGCCTATGAAGCTTTCTTT. This translates into CSVDHLAYEAFF.

The rearrangement joins TRBV4-3 to TRBJ2-5, with D possibly TRBD2 on 5 matching bases. Germline V gene data show CDR1 as LGHNA and CDR2 as YSLEER. The CDR3 sequence is 17 residues long. V lost 0 bases to trimming and J lost 2 bases, with 16 bases between them. In nucleotides, the CDR3 is TGCGCCAGCAGCCAAGAAATGCTGGCGTCGGGGCAAGAGACCCAGTACTTC. Translating it yields CASSQEMLASGQETQYF.

J is TRBJ2-1 and V is TRBV10-3, with a possible D match to TRBD1 (5 bases). The CDR3 covers 15 residues. Germline V CDR1 and CDR2: ENHRY, SYGVKD. V lost 1 base, J lost 3 bases, and 10 bases lay in between. The CDR3 is CAISELMTVYNEQFF. CDR3 in DNA: TGTGCCATCAGTGAGTTAATGACAGTCTACAATGAGCAGTTCTTC.

J is TRBJ2-5 and V is TRBV15; 7 positions match TRBD1. The J call may be faulty, since TRBJ2-7 better matches the DNA end. This CDR3 comprises 14 residues. The germline V gene has CDR1 LNHNV and CDR2 YYDKDF (reference sequence). CDR3 residues: CATSPGQQGREQYF. The CDR3 bases are TGTGCCACCAGCCCCGGTCAACAGGGGCGCGAGCAGTACTTC.

The chain couples TRBV5-1 to TRBJ2-1; tentatively, D is TRBD2 (6 bases). Germline-derived CDR1 and CDR2 are SGHRS and YFSETQ. V lost 4 bases and J 7 bases, leaving 18 bases between the germline ends. CDR3 size: 15 residues. The CDR3 region has the DNA TGCGCCAGCAGCCCTGGGGGGAAGGCCCCAAATGAGCAGTTCTTC. This gives the protein CASSPGGKAPNEQFF. Using reference TRBV5-1 and TRBJ2-1 for the parts outside the CDR3, the full variable domain is KAGVTQTPRYLIKTRGQQVTLSCSPISGHRSVSWYQQTPGQGLQFLFEYFSETQRNKGNFPGRFSGRQFSNSRSEMNVSTLELGDSALYLCASSPGGKAPNEQFFGPGTRLTVL.

Points on this clonotype: Mismatch with germline at one junction end may stem from a read error. The J gene is TRBJ1-5, the V gene TRBV6-1, with D tentatively TRBD1 (5 bases). CDR3 length equals 16 residues. Per germline, CDR1 MNHNS and CDR2 SASEGT. The CDR3 DNA reads TGTGCCAGCAGTGTCGAGGTTAGGGGCTCCAATCGGCCCCAGCATTTT. Its translation is CASSVEVRGSNRPQHF.

J is TRBJ1-2 and V is TRBV9; 7 nucleotides match TRBD1. V lost 1 base to trimming and J lost 2 bases; unmatched junction nucleotides: 5. Germline V gene sequence: CDR1 SGDLS, CDR2 YYNGEE. The CDR3 has 15 residues. The CDR3 here is CASSVSGTVNYGYTF. In nucleotides, the CDR3 is TGTGCCAGCAGCGTATCCGGGACAGTAAACTATGGCTACACCTTC.

This clonotype turned up a few times. This chain connects TRBV21-1 to TRBJ1-2; the D segment call TRBD1 is taken from the table without a DNA check. TRBV21-1 is marked as a pseudogene. The CDR3 is 12 residues long. CDR3 residues: CASSKVTDGYTF. The CDR3 nucleotides are TGTGCCAGCAGCAAGGTGACAGATGGCTACACCTTC.

A remark on this clonotype: This could be a read error, since a much larger clone is one nucleotide away. Here the CDR3 DNA reads TGTGCCAGCAGTCCCGGGACAGGGAAATATGGCTACACCTTC. It translates to CASSPGTGKYGYTF. This chain uses TRBV12-3 or TRBV12-4 with TRBJ1-2, with TRBD1 matching over 9 bases. V was clipped by 5 bases and J by 5 bases; unmatched bases: 6. This CDR3 is built from 14 residues.

The chain joins TRBV4-3 to TRBJ2-5; D may be TRBD1 or TRBD2 (6 bases each). Germline V gives CDR1 LGHNA, CDR2 YSLEER. The V end lost 1 base, the J end lost 4 bases, and 16 bases lay between the germline ends. CDR3 size: 16 residues. CDR3 region: CASSQGRPGGRETQYF. The CDR3 region has the DNA TGCGCCAGCAGCCAAGGCCGACCTGGGGGGCGAGAGACCCAGTACTTC.

The V call is TRBV6-1, the J call TRBJ1-2; D gene unclear. V was trimmed by 3 bases and J by 4 bases, leaving 6 bases between them. The CDR3 covers 12 residues. Germline CDR1 and CDR2: MNHNS and SASEGT. The CDR3, as DNA: TGTGCCAGCAGTGACTGGACCTATGGCTACACCTTC. Amino acid sequence: CASSDWTYGYTF.

This chain links TRBV6-1 with TRBJ2-3, with 8 bases identical to TRBD1. The length of the CDR3 is 15 residues. In germline, CDR1 is MNHNS, CDR2 SASEGT. With 6 bases clipped from V and 2 bases from J, the junction kept 7 bases outside the gene matches. The DNA for the CDR3 is TGTGCCAGCAGGGTCGGGACAGGTATCACAGATACGCAGTATTTT. This sequence encodes CASRVGTGITDTQYF.